This TCR beta chain was obtained from a study of beta chain features in type 1 diabetes. Study results and caveats: Type 1 diabetes patients showed a moderate but significant shortening of TCRB CDR3s in all four CD4+ subsets.

Per germline, CDR1 SGHTA and CDR2 FQGNSA. The CDR3 consists of 16 residues. The V end was cut by 1 base, the J end by 0 bases, with 9 bases between. In this sample, this clone turned up many times. Its specificity is not known. Sequencing targeted expressed TCRB transcripts, as all isolated RNA had been reverse transcribed. TCRdb's copy holds only in-frame clones and misses some; the assay was immunoSEQ multiplex PCR. This table holds 120,000 or so clones, about a sixth found once. This sequence joins TRBV7-2 and TRBJ1-4; D remains unclear. The receptor was isolated from a man aged 25-45 years with type 1 diabetes. The specimen was central memory CD4+ T cells from blood. CDR3 region: CASSLVSRSTNEKLFF. CDR3 bases: TGTGCCAGCAGCTTAGTATCTCGATCAACTAATGAAAAACTGTTTTTT.